These 4 T cell receptor beta chains came from one sample sequenced in a study of CD8+ T cells in alopecia areata. Isolated RNA was reverse transcribed into cDNA used as the sequencing template. Measured with immunoSEQ multiplex PCR; TCRdb has only the in-frame clones, and not every one. The sample contains 110,000 or so clones, 35% to 45% of which appear only once. The sample consisted of CD4+ T cells sorted from blood. These TCRs come from a human donor with alopecia areata.

This clone has just one count. V is TRBV2 and J is TRBJ2-1; D ambiguous. Germline V lookup: CDR1 SNHLY, CDR2 FYNNEI. The V and J ends lost 11 bases and 0 bases respectively, with 14 bases between them. This CDR3 is 14 amino acids long. The CDR3 DNA is TGTGCCGTGAATGGGTACCGCTCCTACAATGAGCAGTTCTTC. Its translation is CAVNGYRSYNEQFF.

The chain combines TRBV5-1 with TRBJ2-7; 7 bases fit TRBD1. J gave up 1 base and V 4 bases, and 8 bases lay outside the gene matches. Per germline, CDR1 SGHRS and CDR2 YFSETQ. The CDR3 runs 15 residues. The CDR3 loop is CASSRGQADSYEQYF. The DNA of the CDR3 is TGCGCCAGCAGCAGAGGACAGGCCGATTCCTACGAGCAGTACTTC.

The chain has TRBV5-1 and TRBJ2-5; either TRBD1 or TRBD2 may supply D (5 bases each). The germline CDR1 and CDR2 sequences are SGHRS and YFSETQ. Trimming removed 4 bases from V and 2 bases from J, with 18 bases in between. This CDR3 is built from 16 residues. CDR3 sequence: CASSPGTLGSQETQYF. The CDR3 DNA reads as TGCGCCAGCAGCCCCGGGACCCTGGGGTCTCAAGAGACCCAGTACTTC.

This clone has just a few counts. This chain connects TRBV18 to TRBJ2-3, with D uncertain. CDR1 is KGHSH and CDR2 is LQKENI in the germline V gene. The CDR3 contains 16 residues. The V gene lost 2 bases and the J gene lost 2 bases, with 14 bases spanning the gap. The CDR3 loop reads CASSPVQDQFTDTQYF. CDR3 sequence (DNA): TGTGCCAGCTCACCAGTGCAGGACCAATTCACAGATACGCAGTATTTT.